Listed here is a single TCR beta chain. The antigen remains undetermined. This entry is derived from a study of lymphopenia after photon versus proton radiotherapy. Whole-study results and caveats: Larger post-nadir TCR diversity loss correlated inversely with survival in deceased patients. Post-nadir diversity loss with photons came from oligoclonal expansion, particularly CD8+ Temra cells. Authors raise, but do not show, better survival with proton therapy. Relative stability marked proton patients; photon patients lost diversity and naive cells.

V dropped 6 bases and J dropped 4 bases, with 16 bases sitting between them. CDR1 is MNHEY and CDR2 is SMNVEV in the germline V gene (reference sequence). The CDR3 has 14 residues. The data were produced by immunoSEQ multiplex PCR, yet TCRdb's version contains in-frame clones alone and is incomplete. Among 150,000 to 200,000 clones, around nine tenths were seen once, and the ten largest hold approximately 4.8%. The chain has TRBV27 and TRBJ2-7, with D possibly TRBD2 on 7 matching bases. Sequences were derived from peripheral blood, sampled from a patient treated with photon-based radiotherapy. The clonotype comes from a middle-aged man with gastric cancer. In nucleotides, the CDR3 is TGTGCCAGCAGCCGTGGGGGGGCTGCTTACGAGCAGTACTTC. Protein product: CASSRGGAAYEQYF.